This T cell receptor (beta chain) was profiled in a study of human T cells and chemical hapten exposure. Turning to the study itself: TCR yields per sample varied mostly from small pooled library volume differences.

The table lists this clonotype with a few counts. Original analysis: With a range of about 23,224 to 750,000, the median per sample was around 96,000 TCRs. One entry per CDR3 protein results from TCRdb running MiXCR on the RACE reads. These V and J calls originate from TCRdb's pipeline instead of the authors' own analysis. The sample includes around 380,000 distinct CDR3 sequences, roughly 6% of them seen just once. Time point reported: pre-sensitization, week 0. Documented treatment: therapeutic diphenylcyclopropenone sensitization with weekly scalp DPC. Each patch-test visit's blood sample preceded patch application. The CDR3 spans 19 residues. V was shortened by 2 bases and J by 4 bases, with 25 bases between the two germline ends. From germline, CDR1 is LGHDT and CDR2 YNNKEL (reference sequence).

This rearrangement joins TRBV3-1 to TRBJ2-3, with D perhaps TRBD1 (5 bases). The source was whole blood, collected in connection with sensitization to the hapten diphenylcyclopropenone (DPC). The clonotype was recovered from a woman aged 18-29 years with alopecia areata. Some clones in this sample may be carry-over from other donors' samples. In DNA form, the CDR3 reads TGTGCCAGCAGCCAAAAAAGCCTTTTCGGAAGGGGCGCGGCAGATACGCAGTATTTT. Encoded protein: CASSQKSLFGRGAADTQYF.